These 2 T cell receptor beta chains originate from one sample sequenced in a study of blood T cells in healthy people across ages. A second PCR of about 7 to 12 cycles used a sample-barcoded 5' primer and a J-beta primer mix. One entry per CDR3 protein, called by TCRdb with MiXCR from the 5' RACE reads. The table includes about 640,000 distinct CDR3 sequences, less than 35% detected once. Sequenced material: blood. These receptors were collected from a woman of 80 years or more in good health.

The chain couples TRBV6-1 to TRBJ2-3; TRBD2 aligns across 13 bases. CDR1 is MNHNS, CDR2 SASEGT, per germline. The CDR3 covers 16 residues. The trim removed 4 bases at V and 4 bases at J, leaving 5 bases unmatched. The CDR3 here is CASSGGLAGVSDTQYF. Here the CDR3 DNA reads TGTGCCAGCAGTGGCGGACTAGCGGGGGTCTCAGATACGCAGTATTTT.

The V gene is TRBV6-5, the J gene TRBJ2-7; the D gene is possibly TRBD1 (6 bases). Matching the DNA end better, TRBJ2-5 makes the J call doubtful. Germline loops: CDR1 MNHEY, CDR2 SVGAGI. The length of the CDR3 is 15 residues. Written as DNA, the CDR3 is TGTGCCAGCAGTTCACTGGCAGGGCCCAGGGGGACCCAGTACTTC. Amino acid sequence: CASSSLAGPRGTQYF.